A single sample gave rise to the 3 T cell receptor beta chains below, sequenced in a study of control samples from healthy donors and cancer patients. Only in-frame clones appear in the TCRdb table, and some are missing; sequencing was by immunoSEQ multiplex PCR. Of roughly 160,000 clones listed, 95% to 96% are singletons. The sequencing input was blood. These receptors were obtained from a woman in her thirties in good health.

This chain links TRBV5-6 with TRBJ1-6, with TRBD1 matching 7 bases. The CDR3 spans 14 residues. V lost 4 bases to trimming and J lost 7 bases; unmatched junction nucleotides: 5. Looked up from germline, CDR1 is SGHDT and CDR2 is YYEEEE. CDR3 loop: CASSLRQGNSPLHF. The CDR3 region has the DNA TGTGCCAGCAGCCTCCGACAGGGCAATTCACCCCTCCACTTT. The full variable domain, its missing parts supplied by reference TRBV5-6 and TRBJ1-6, is DAGVTQSPTHLIKTRGQQVTLRCSPKSGHDTVSWYQQALGQGPQFIFQYYEEEERQRGNFPDRFSGHQFPNYSSELNVNALLLGDSALYLCASSLRQGNSPLHFGNGTRLTVT.

The J gene is TRBJ2-1, the V gene TRBV5-6; the match to TRBD2 covers 9 bases. There are 15 residues in the CDR3. The J segment lost 1 base and the V segment lost 4 bases, leaving 3 bases of the junction unmatched. Germline values: CDR1 SGHDT, CDR2 YYEEEE. CDR3 nucleotide sequence: TGTGCCAGCAGCCGTCTAGCGGGGTCCTACAATGAGCAGTTCTTC. It encodes CASSRLAGSYNEQFF.

The V and J genes are TRBV5-8 and TRBJ2-2, with D perhaps given as TRBD1 or TRBD2 (5 bases each). This CDR3 contains 18 residues. V lost 0 bases, J lost 5 bases, and 20 bases lay in between. The V gene's germline CDR1 is SGHTS and CDR2 YDEGEE. The CDR3 sequence: CASSLAPSRAGSTGELFF. The DNA for the CDR3 is TGTGCCAGCAGCTTGGCCCCCTCTCGGGCAGGGAGTACCGGGGAGCTGTTTTTT.